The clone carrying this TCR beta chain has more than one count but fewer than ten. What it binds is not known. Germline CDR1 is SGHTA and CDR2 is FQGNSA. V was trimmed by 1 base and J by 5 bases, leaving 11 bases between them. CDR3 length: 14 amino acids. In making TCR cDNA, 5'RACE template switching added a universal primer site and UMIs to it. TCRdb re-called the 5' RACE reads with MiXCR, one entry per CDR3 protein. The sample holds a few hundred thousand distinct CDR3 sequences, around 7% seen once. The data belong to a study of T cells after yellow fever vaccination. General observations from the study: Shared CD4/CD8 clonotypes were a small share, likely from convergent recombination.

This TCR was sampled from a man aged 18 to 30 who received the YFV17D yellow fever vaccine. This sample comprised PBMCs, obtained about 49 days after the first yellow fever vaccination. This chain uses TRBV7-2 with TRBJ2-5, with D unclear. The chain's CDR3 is CASSLGSGLETQYF. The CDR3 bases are TGTGCCAGCAGCTTAGGTTCCGGGTTGGAGACCCAGTACTTC.